This paragraph reports one TCR beta chain. The sample comes from a study of Ad26.COV2.S vaccination and SARS-CoV-2 variants. Sequencing used immunoSEQ multiplex PCR; TCRdb keeps in-frame clones, though not all of them. The sample shows about 400,000 clones, 70% to 90% of them seen only once. Germline CDR1 reads GTSNPN; CDR2 reads SVGIG (reference sequence). The ends were cut back, 0 bases at V and 2 bases at J, with 7 bases in the middle. This CDR3 has 13 residues. Treatment described: approximately 18 received Ad26.COV2.S at low or high dose, single or two shots; 5 received placebo; per-sample allocation not given. Samples were taken on day 63 after the first vaccine or placebo injection.

V gene TRBV30 combines with J gene TRBJ1-2; D remains ambiguous. The receptor comes from a person between 18 and 60 years old who received the Ad26.COV2.S COVID-19 vaccine or a placebo. Sequenced material: peripheral blood, taken in a trial of Ad26.COV2.S vaccine versus placebo. CDR3 coding DNA: TGTGCCTGGAGTGTACTCTTAAACTATGGCTACACCTTC. This encodes CAWSVLLNYGYTF.